The entry below gives a single T cell receptor beta chain sequence along with its context. What it binds is not known. The source of the sample is a study of cytomegalovirus exposure and HLA in healthy donors. Turning to the study itself: A preliminary data release comprised tens of millions of unique TCRs obtained from HLA-typed donors. Broader study findings: A later analysis appeared to link common viral pathogens to several of the most significant clusters.

Each donor was nominally healthy when sampled (though unrecorded immune exposures were likely). The CDR3 is 12 residues long. The V and J ends lost 6 bases and 5 bases, in that order; junction bases with no gene match: 3. The germline CDR1 and CDR2 sequences are SQVTM and ANQGSEA. The PCR used 60 Vbeta and 13 Jbeta primers. The protocol was immunoSEQ multiplex PCR, while the TCRdb copy is restricted to in-frame clones and leaves out a portion. The data hold some 85,000 clones, with roughly 80% observed a single time. The chain combines TRBV29-1 with TRBJ2-5; TRBD2 matches 10 bases. The origin of this receptor is a man in his late teens or twenties in good health and CMV-seronegative. Sequenced: PBMCs. CDR3 in DNA: TGCAGCGTCGAGCGGGGGGGGGAGACCCAGTACTTC. Its protein is CSVERGGETQYF.